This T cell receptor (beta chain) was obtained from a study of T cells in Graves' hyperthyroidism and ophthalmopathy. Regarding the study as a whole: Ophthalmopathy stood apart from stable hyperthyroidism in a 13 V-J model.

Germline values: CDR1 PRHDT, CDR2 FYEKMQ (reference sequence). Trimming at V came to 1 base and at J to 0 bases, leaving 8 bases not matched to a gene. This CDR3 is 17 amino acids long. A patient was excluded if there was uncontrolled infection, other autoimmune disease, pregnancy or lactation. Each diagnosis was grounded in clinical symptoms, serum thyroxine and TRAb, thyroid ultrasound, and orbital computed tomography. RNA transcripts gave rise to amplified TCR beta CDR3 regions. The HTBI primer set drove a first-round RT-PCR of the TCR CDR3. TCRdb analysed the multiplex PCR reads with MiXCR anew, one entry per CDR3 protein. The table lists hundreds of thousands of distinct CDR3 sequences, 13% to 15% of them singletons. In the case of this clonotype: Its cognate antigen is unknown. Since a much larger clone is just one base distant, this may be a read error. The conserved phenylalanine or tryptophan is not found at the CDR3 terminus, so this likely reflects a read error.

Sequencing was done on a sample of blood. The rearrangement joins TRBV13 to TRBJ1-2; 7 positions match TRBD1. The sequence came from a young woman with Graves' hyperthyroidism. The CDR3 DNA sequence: TGTGCCAGCAGCTTAGCCCTTTGGACAGGTCCTAACTATGGCTACACCTTA. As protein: CASSLALWTGPNYGYTL.